This TCR beta chain was sequenced for a study of cytomegalovirus exposure and HLA in healthy donors. The study ran its PCR with 60 Vbeta and 13 Jbeta primers. TCRdb's table, derived via immunoSEQ multiplex PCR, lists solely in-frame clones and lacks some. The top ten clones hold about 3.1% of a sample with about 150,000 clones, about 74% of them seen once. The table lists this clone with a count of one. The sequence came from a male donor in good health and CMV-seronegative. The source material was PBMCs.

The CDR3, as DNA: TGCGCCAGCAGCTTATCGGGGGTCACTGAAGCTTTCTTT. As protein: CASSLSGVTEAFF. V and J are TRBV5-1 and TRBJ1-1, with a possible D match to TRBD1 (5 bases). Per the germline V gene, CDR1 is SGHRS and CDR2 is YFSETQ. This CDR3 contains 13 residues. V lost 2 bases, J lost 4 bases, and 9 bases lay in between.